This TCR beta chain was recovered during a study of blood T cell repertoires in COVID-19. Study-wide background: The analysed material was cDNA or gDNA that came from T cells, B-cell-depleted T cells, or PBMCs.

CDR3 length: 15 amino acids. CDR1 and CDR2 (germline): KGHDR, SFDVKD. Trimming removed 12 bases from V and 2 bases from J, with 16 bases in between. Original analysis: Amplification from reference gene primers served as the basis for estimated nucleated cell counts. The repertoire was sequenced with immunoSEQ multiplex PCR; TCRdb's copy has only in-frame clones and lacks some. V, J and clone size derive from that table, while D and trimming were established from the DNA sequence. Of about 370,000 clones listed, roughly 90% are singletons. The TCR was taken from a woman in her twenties or thirties with COVID-19, enrolled during active disease. The chain carries TRBV24-1 and TRBJ1-6; D unclear. Sequencing input: peripheral blood. CDR3 sequence reads: CAARWQTTYNSPLHF. The CDR3 region has the DNA TGTGCCGCCCGGTGGCAGACAACCTATAATTCACCCCTCCACTTT.